This TCR beta chain was recovered during a study of CD4 and CD8 cells across lung adenocarcinoma regions. TCRdb called the PCR reads again in MiXCR, with one record for every CDR3 protein. The repertoire holds approximately 12,000 distinct CDR3 sequences, with roughly 60% as singletons. This clonotype occurred a few times. CDR1 and CDR2 from the germline V gene are MGHRA and YSYEKL. With 0 bases removed from V and 6 bases from J, the gap between germline ends came to 8 bases. The CDR3 has 14 amino acids. V gene TRBV4-1 combines with J gene TRBJ2-2; D is ambiguous. The receptor's source is a female donor with lung adenocarcinoma. The CD4 and CD8 labels of this study may be unreliable. Sequences were obtained from CD8+ T cells from the margin of a lung tumor. CDR3 amino acids: CASSQELAPGELFF. The CDR3 DNA follows: TGCGCCAGCAGCCAAGAATTAGCCCCCGGGGAGCTGTTTTTT.